This T cell receptor beta chain came from a study of blood T cell repertoires in COVID-19. Across the whole study: Whether acute or convalescent, the COVID-19 samples came from the United States, Italy and Spain. T cells, B-cell-depleted T cells, or PBMCs supplied cDNA or gDNA.

CDR3 size: 16 residues. Deletions cut 5 bases from V and 2 bases from J, with 20 bases between. CDR1 and CDR2 (germline): SGHNT, YYREEE (reference sequence). TCRdb's copy holds only in-frame clones and misses some; the assay was immunoSEQ multiplex PCR. The sample has 250,000 to 350,000 clones, 85% to 90% seen once; the top ten hold 6.3%. The chain joins TRBV5-4 to TRBJ2-7, with D possibly matching TRBD1 (5 bases). The source material was peripheral blood. The TCR was taken from a woman between 45 and 60 years old with COVID-19, enrolled during active disease. The CDR3 protein is CASRHKAQGITYEQYF. DNA for the CDR3: TGTGCCAGCAGACATAAAGCCCAGGGTATCACCTACGAGCAGTACTTC.